The subject of this entry is one TCR beta chain. The antigen remains undetermined. One end of the junction varies from germline; a read error may be responsible. Patients aged 18 to 65 with hyperthyroidism were newly diagnosed, with duration under 2 months. Researchers barred patients who had uncontrolled infection, other autoimmune disease, pregnancy or lactation. The data are from a study of T cells in Graves' hyperthyroidism and ophthalmopathy. Amplification targeted TCR beta CDR3 regions from RNA transcripts. When the TCR CDR3 underwent first-round RT-PCR, the HTBI primer set was used. TCRdb used MiXCR to reprocess the multiplex PCR reads, holding one entry per CDR3 protein. The sample lists some 510,000 distinct CDR3 sequences; roughly 46% were seen once. From germline, CDR1 is SEHNR and CDR2 FQNEAQ (reference sequence). The CDR3 has 14 amino acids. Study findings and constraints: Blood samples included most of the expanded thyroid clonotypes exceeding 0.001.

The chain recombines TRBV7-9 with TRBJ2-5, with D possibly called TRBD1 or TRBD2 (5 bases each). Sequenced input: peripheral blood or thyroid tissue (not recorded which). This clonotype was obtained from a woman aged 18-30 years with Graves' hyperthyroidism. The CDR3 sequence is CASSQDRDGATQYF. The DNA for the CDR3 is TGCGCCAGCAGCCAAGATAGGGACGGTGCGACCCAGTACTTC.